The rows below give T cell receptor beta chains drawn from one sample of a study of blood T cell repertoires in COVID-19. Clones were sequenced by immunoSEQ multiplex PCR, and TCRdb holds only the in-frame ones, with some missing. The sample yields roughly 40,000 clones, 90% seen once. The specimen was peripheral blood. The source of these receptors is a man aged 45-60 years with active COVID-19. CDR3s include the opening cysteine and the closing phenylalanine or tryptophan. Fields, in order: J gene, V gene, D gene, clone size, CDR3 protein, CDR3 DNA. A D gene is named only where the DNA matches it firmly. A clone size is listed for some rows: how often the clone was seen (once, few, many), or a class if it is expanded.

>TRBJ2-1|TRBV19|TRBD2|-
CASSIAGGFYNEQFF
TGTGCCAGTAGTATTGCGGGGGGGTTCTACAATGAGCAGTTCTTC
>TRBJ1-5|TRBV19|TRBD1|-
CASSPGQGRNQPQHF
TGTGCCAGTAGTCCCGGACAGGGACGCAATCAGCCCCAGCATTTT
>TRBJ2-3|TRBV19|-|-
CASSTGSTSIPDTQYF
TGTGCCAGTAGTACGGGGAGCACTAGTATTCCAGATACGCAGTATTTT
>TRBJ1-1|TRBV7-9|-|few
CASSLVGQNTEAFF
TGTGCCAGCAGCTTAGTAGGACAGAACACTGAAGCTTTCTTT
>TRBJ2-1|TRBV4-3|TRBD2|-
CASSRMTSPYNEQFF
TGCGCCAGCAGCCGAATGACTAGCCCCTACAATGAGCAGTTCTTC
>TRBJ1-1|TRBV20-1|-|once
CSASGGPNTEAFF
TGCAGTGCTAGTGGGGGGCCGAACACTGAAGCTTTCTTT
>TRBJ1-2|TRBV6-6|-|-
CASRRTGTRGDYGYTF
TGTGCCAGCAGACGAACAGGCACCAGAGGAGACTATGGCTACACCTTC
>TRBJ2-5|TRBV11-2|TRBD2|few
CASSYSGGALETQYF
TGTGCCAGCAGTTATAGCGGGGGGGCGTTGGAGACCCAGTACTTC
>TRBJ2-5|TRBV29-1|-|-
CSGRSSETQYF
TGCAGCGGGCGGTCGTCGGAGACCCAGTACTTC
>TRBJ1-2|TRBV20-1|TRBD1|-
CSASPGQGLDYGYTF
TGCAGTGCTAGTCCCGGACAGGGGCTTGACTATGGCTACACCTTC
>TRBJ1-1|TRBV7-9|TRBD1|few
CASSRDRMNTEAFF
TGTGCCAGCAGCAGGGACAGGATGAACACTGAAGCTTTCTTT
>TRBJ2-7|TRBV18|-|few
CASSPGRYEQYF
TGTGCCAGCTCACCTGGCCGCTACGAGCAGTACTTC
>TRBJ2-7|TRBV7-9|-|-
CASRALGGRQYEQYF
TGTGCCAGCAGGGCTTTAGGCGGTAGGCAGTACGAGCAGTACTTC
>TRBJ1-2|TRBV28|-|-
CASHRGYGYTF
TGTGCCAGCCACCGGGGCTATGGCTACACCTTC
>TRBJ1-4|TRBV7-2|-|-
CASSDVAGSREKLFF
TGTGCCAGCAGCGATGTGGCAGGGTCTAGGGAAAAACTGTTTTTT
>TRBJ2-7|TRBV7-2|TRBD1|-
CASSLQGAGSYEQYF
TGTGCCAGCAGCTTACAGGGGGCTGGATCCTACGAGCAGTACTTC
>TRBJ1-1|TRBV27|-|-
CASSFQGLGNTEAFF
TGTGCCAGCAGTTTCCAGGGATTGGGGAACACTGAAGCTTTCTTT
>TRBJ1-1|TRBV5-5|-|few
CASSRNVGRPEAFF
TGTGCCAGCAGCCGAAACGTGGGGAGACCTGAAGCTTTCTTT
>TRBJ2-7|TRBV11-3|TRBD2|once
CASSFFLAGISYEQYF
TGTGCCAGCAGCTTTTTCCTAGCGGGGATATCTTACGAGCAGTACTTC
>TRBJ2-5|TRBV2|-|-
CASRTERGETQYF
TGTGCCAGCAGGACGGAGAGAGGGGAGACCCAGTACTTC
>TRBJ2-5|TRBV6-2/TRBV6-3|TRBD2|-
CASSFTGTSARETQYF
TGTGCCAGCAGTTTCACCGGGACTAGCGCCCGGGAGACCCAGTACTTC
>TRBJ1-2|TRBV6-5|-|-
CASSSYRGYTF
TGTGCCAGCAGTTCTTATAGAGGCTACACCTTC
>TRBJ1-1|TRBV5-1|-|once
CASSARVFNTEAFF
TGCGCCAGCAGCGCGCGGGTTTTTAACACTGAAGCTTTCTTT
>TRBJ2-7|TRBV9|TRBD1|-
CASSVEDRNYEQYF
TGTGCCAGCAGCGTAGAGGACAGGAACTACGAGCAGTACTTC
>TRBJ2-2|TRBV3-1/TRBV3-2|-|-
CASSLDRLHTGELFF
TGTGCCAGCAGCCTAGACAGGCTCCACACCGGGGAGCTGTTTTTT
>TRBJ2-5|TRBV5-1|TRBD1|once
CASSAHLPGQQETQYF
TGCGCCAGCAGCGCACATCTTCCGGGACAGCAAGAGACCCAGTACTTC
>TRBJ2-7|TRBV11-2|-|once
CASSLAQGGEQYF
TGTGCCAGCAGCTTAGCCCAGGGGGGCGAGCAGTACTTC
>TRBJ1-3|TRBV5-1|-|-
CASSLDTLGNTIYF
TGCGCCAGCAGCTTGGATACATTGGGAAACACCATATATTTT
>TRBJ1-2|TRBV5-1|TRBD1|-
CASSENDRGIGYTF
TGCGCCAGCAGCGAAAATGACAGGGGGATCGGCTACACCTTC
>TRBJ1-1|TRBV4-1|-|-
CASSQAGDSEAFF
TGCGCCAGCAGCCAAGCCGGGGATTCTGAAGCTTTCTTT
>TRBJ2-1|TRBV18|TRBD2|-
CASSQSSGANNEQFF
TGTGCCAGCTCACAATCTAGCGGGGCTAACAATGAGCAGTTCTTC
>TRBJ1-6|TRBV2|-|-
CASTGRPLSPLHF
TGTGCCAGCACTGGCAGGCCCCTCTCACCCCTCCACTTT
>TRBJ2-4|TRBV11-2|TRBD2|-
CASSLVHSGRGAEGNIQYF
TGTGCCAGCAGCTTAGTTCATAGTGGGCGGGGGGCCGAGGGAAACATTCAGTACTTC
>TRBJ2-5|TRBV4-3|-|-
CASSLGGAQGTQYF
TGCGCCAGCAGCCTTGGGGGGGCGCAAGGGACCCAGTACTTC
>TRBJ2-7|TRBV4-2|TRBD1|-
CASSQGVGQVSYEQYF
TGTGCCAGCAGCCAAGGGGTGGGACAGGTAAGCTACGAGCAGTACTTC
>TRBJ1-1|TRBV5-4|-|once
CASSLVWGGGNTEAFF
TGTGCCAGCAGCTTGGTATGGGGAGGGGGGAACACTGAAGCTTTCTTT
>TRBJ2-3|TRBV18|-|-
CASSPQGGPDTQYF
TGTGCCAGCTCACCACAAGGAGGGCCAGATACGCAGTATTTT
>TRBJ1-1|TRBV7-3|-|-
CASSPSGQLEAFF
TGTGCCAGCAGCCCCTCAGGGCAGCTTGAAGCTTTCTTT
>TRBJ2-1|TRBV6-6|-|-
CASSRSGTNRNEQFF
TGTGCCAGCAGTCGATCCGGGACAAATAGAAATGAGCAGTTCTTC
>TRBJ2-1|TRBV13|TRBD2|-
CASRRQTGTSRGEQFF
TGTGCCAGCAGGAGACAAACCGGGACTAGCAGGGGTGAGCAGTTCTTC
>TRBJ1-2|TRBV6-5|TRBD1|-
CASRGDRGIGYGYTF
TGTGCCAGCAGGGGAGACAGGGGAATTGGGTATGGCTACACCTTC
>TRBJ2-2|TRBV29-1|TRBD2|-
CSVDFGGGNTGELFF
TGCAGCGTTGATTTCGGCGGGGGGAACACCGGGGAGCTGTTTTTT
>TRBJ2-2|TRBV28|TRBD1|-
CASRLGPARTGSGTGELFF
TGTGCCAGCAGACTCGGGCCGGCTAGGACAGGGAGTGGCACCGGGGAGCTGTTTTTT
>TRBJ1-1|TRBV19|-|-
CASPIFRETGNTEAFF
TGTGCCAGTCCCATCTTTAGGGAGACAGGGAACACTGAAGCTTTCTTT
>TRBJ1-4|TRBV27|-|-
CASSSRGKLFF
TGTGCCAGCAGCTCTCGGGGAAAACTGTTTTTT
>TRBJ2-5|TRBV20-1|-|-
CSASMSGGPEETQYF
TGCAGTGCTAGTATGAGCGGCGGGCCCGAAGAGACCCAGTACTTC
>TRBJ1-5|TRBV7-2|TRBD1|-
CASSPDRGGQPQHF
TGTGCCAGCAGCCCGGACAGGGGAGGTCAGCCCCAGCATTTT
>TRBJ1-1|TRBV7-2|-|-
CASSSQGFQAFF
TGTGCCAGCAGCTCCCAGGGGTTCCAAGCTTTCTTT
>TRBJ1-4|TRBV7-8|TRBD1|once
CASSFRDSLGKLFF
TGTGCCAGCAGCTTCCGGGACAGTCTTGGAAAACTGTTTTTT
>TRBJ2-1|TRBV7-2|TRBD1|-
CASSSMGQSYNEQFF
TGTGCCAGCAGCTCCATGGGACAGTCCTACAATGAGCAGTTCTTC